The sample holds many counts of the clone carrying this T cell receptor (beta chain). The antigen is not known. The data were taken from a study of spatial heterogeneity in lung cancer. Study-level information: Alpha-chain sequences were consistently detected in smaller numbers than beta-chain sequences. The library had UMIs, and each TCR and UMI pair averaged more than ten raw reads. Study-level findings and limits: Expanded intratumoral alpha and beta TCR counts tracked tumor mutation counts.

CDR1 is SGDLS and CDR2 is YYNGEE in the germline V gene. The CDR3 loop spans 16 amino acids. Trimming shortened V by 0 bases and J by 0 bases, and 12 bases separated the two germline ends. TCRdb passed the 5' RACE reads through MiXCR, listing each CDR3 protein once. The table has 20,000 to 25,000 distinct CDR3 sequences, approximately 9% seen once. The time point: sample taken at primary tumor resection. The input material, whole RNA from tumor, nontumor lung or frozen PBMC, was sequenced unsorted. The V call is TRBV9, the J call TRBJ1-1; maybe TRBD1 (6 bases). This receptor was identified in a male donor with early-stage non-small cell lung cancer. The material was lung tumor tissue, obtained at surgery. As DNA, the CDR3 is TGTGCCAGCAGCGTAGGTCAGGGGTCGATGAACACTGAAGCTTTCTTT. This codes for CASSVGQGSMNTEAFF.